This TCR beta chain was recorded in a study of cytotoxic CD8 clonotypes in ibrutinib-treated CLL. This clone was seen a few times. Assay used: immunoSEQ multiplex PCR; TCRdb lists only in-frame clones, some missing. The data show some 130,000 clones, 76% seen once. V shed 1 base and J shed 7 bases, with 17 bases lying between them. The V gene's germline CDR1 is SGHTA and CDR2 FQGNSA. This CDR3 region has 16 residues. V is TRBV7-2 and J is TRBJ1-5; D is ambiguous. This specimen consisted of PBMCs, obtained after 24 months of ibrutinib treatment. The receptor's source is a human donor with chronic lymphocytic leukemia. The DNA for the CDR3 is TGTGCCAGCAGCTTAGTATGGCAGCCGGGGATACAGCCCCAGCATTTT. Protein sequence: CASSLVWQPGIQPQHF.